The 12 T cell receptor beta chains listed next were all sequenced from one sample in a study of PD-1 blockade in classical Hodgkin lymphoma. Using immunoSEQ multiplex PCR, the repertoire was profiled, and TCRdb retains in-frame clones only, with some absent. The sample carries roughly 100,000 clones, approximately 90% recorded once. Noted time point: cycle 4 day 1 (C4D1), after five to seven weeks of nivolumab. Relapse was seen in all patients after autologous stem cell transplantation, and brentuximab vedotin exposure was variable. Sequenced here: peripheral blood mononuclear cells (PBMCs), sampled before the fourth cycle of nivolumab. The receptors come from a human donor with classical Hodgkin lymphoma.

In the case of this clone: Other nucleotide sequences in the sample specify the same CDR3. The chain couples TRBV30 to TRBJ2-5; the D call may be TRBD1 or TRBD2 (7 bases each). V was pared by 5 bases and J by 1 base, with 11 bases between. This CDR3 region has 13 residues. Germline CDR1 and CDR2: GTSNPN and SVGIG (reference sequence). Written as DNA, the CDR3 is TGTGCCTGGCGGGGGGACAGCCAAGAGACCCAGTACTTC. This sequence encodes CAWRGDSQETQYF.

This chain uses TRBV2 with TRBJ2-4, with 12 bases aligning to TRBD2. J gave up 1 base and V 10 bases, and 17 bases lay outside the gene matches. The length of the CDR3 is 19 residues. Germline assignment: CDR1 SNHLY and CDR2 FYNNEI. CDR3: CATSGLAGRLGIAKNIQYF. CDR3 sequence (DNA): TGTGCCACCTCGGGACTAGCGGGTAGACTGGGCATTGCCAAAAACATTCAGTACTTC.

The chain joins TRBV30 to TRBJ1-2; D not resolved. The germline gives CDR1 GTSNPN, CDR2 SVGIG (reference sequence). The CDR3 contains 14 residues. The V end lost 2 bases, the J end lost 10 bases, and 20 bases lay between the germline ends. The CDR3 nucleotides read TGTGCCTGGAGTCACTCATCGGGAAGGCCCCCCTACACCTTC. It codes for CAWSHSSGRPPYTF.

This sequence joins TRBV4-2 and TRBJ1-1; D is ambiguous. This CDR3 is built from 18 residues. Per germline, CDR1 LGHNA and CDR2 YNFKEQ. Trimming removed 0 bases from V and 2 bases from J, with 19 bases in between. This CDR3 reads CASSQDSGRMLYNTEAFF. The CDR3 DNA reads TGTGCCAGCAGCCAAGATAGTGGCAGGATGCTATATAACACTGAAGCTTTCTTT.

J is TRBJ2-3 and V is TRBV5-1, with 8 bases that match TRBD2. The CDR3 is 14 residues long. CDR1 is SGHRS, CDR2 YFSETQ, per germline. The V and J ends lost 6 bases and 2 bases, in that order; junction bases with no gene match: 5. The CDR3, as DNA: TGCGCCAGCAATAAGCGGGAGACCACAGATACGCAGTATTTT. Protein: CASNKRETTDTQYF.

V gene TRBV23-1 combines with J gene TRBJ1-5, with D possibly matching TRBD1 (6 bases). TRBV23-1 is marked as an open reading frame, function uncertain. Trimming pared 2 bases from V and 7 bases from J, leaving 18 bases between. The CDR3 contains 16 residues. This CDR3 reads CASSQTAPGGCQPQHF. The DNA for the CDR3 is TGCGCCAGCAGTCAAACGGCCCCGGGGGGCTGCCAGCCCCAGCATTTT.

V gene TRBV30 combines with J gene TRBJ1-4; D uncertain. Trimming stripped 4 bases from V and 0 bases from J, with 9 bases between. The CDR3 runs 14 residues. Germline CDR1 is GTSNPN and CDR2 is SVGIG (reference sequence). CDR3 amino acids: CAWTPGATNEKLFF. The CDR3 DNA sequence: TGTGCCTGGACCCCGGGCGCAACTAATGAAAAACTGTTTTTT.

V gene TRBV7-9 combines with J gene TRBJ2-7; possible D gene TRBD1, 6 bases. V was cut by 6 bases and J by 4 bases, with 16 bases left in between. CDR1 is SEHNR and CDR2 is FQNEAQ in the germline V gene (reference sequence). The CDR3 contains 14 residues. DNA of the CDR3: TGTGCCAGCAGGGACAGACTCGACTATTACGAGCAGTACTTC. It yields the protein CASRDRLDYYEQYF. The full variable domain, its missing parts supplied by reference TRBV7-9 and TRBJ2-7, is DTGVSQNPRHKITKRGQNVTFRCDPISEHNRLYWYRQTLGQGPEFLTYFQNEAQLEKSRLLSDRFSAERPKGSFSTLEIQRTEQGDSAMYLCASRDRLDYYEQYFGPGTRLTVT.

The genes are TRBV25-1 and TRBJ2-3, with D perhaps being TRBD1 or TRBD2 (5 bases each). The ends were cut back, 2 bases at V and 6 bases at J, with 18 bases in the middle. Germline V CDR1 and CDR2: MGHDK, SYGVNS. The CDR3 totals 16 residues. The chain's CDR3 is CASSEGRRQGRDTQYF. CDR3 nucleotide sequence: TGTGCCAGCAGTGAAGGGCGGAGGCAGGGCCGGGATACGCAGTATTTT.

The chain combines TRBV6-6 with TRBJ2-3; TRBD2 agrees at 9 bases. Per germline, CDR1 MNHNY and CDR2 SVGAGI (reference sequence). The CDR3 extends over 16 amino acids. Losses at the gene ends were 4 bases for V and 4 bases for J; bases not matched to a gene: 9. The CDR3 here is CASSFIAGDLSDTQYF. CDR3 nucleotide sequence: TGTGCCAGCAGTTTTATAGCGGGAGACCTCTCAGATACGCAGTATTTT.

This clone was counted only a few times. J is TRBJ1-2 and V is TRBV25-1; D is possibly TRBD1 (5 bases). V was cut by 4 bases and J by 8 bases, with 11 bases left in between. CDR1 MGHDK and CDR2 SYGVNS come from the germline V gene. The CDR3 length is 12 residues. The CDR3 here is CASSGGRFGYTF. The CDR3 DNA follows: TGTGCCAGCAGTGGGGGACGGTTCGGCTACACCTTC.

This clone was seen a few times. This chain uses TRBV13 with TRBJ2-7; D is possibly TRBD1 or TRBD2 (5 bases each). CDR1 PRHDT and CDR2 FYEKMQ come from the germline V gene (reference sequence). V gave up 8 bases and J gave up 3 bases, with 14 bases separating them. The CDR3 consists of 13 residues. As DNA, the CDR3 is TGTGCCAGCGGGACCCAACAGGACTACGAGCAGTACTTC. Translating gives CASGTQQDYEQYF.